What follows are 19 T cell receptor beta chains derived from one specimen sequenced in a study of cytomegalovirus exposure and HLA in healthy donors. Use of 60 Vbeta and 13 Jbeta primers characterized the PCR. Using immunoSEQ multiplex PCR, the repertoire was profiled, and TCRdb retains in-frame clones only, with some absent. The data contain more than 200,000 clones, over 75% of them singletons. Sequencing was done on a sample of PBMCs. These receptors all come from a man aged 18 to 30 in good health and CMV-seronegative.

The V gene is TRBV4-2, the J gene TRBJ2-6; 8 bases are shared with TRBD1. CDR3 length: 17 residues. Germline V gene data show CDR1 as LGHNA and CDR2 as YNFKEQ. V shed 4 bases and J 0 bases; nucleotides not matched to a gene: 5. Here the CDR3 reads CASSLGTGSSGANVLTF. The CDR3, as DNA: TGTGCCAGCAGCCTCGGGACAGGAAGCTCTGGGGCCAACGTCCTGACTTTC.

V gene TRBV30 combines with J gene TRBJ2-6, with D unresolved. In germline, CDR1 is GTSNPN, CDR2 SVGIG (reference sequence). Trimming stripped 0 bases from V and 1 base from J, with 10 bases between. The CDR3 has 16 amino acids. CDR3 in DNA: TGTGCCTGGAGTGTTGCAGCAGGATCTGGGGCCAACGTCCTGACTTTC. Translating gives CAWSVAAGSGANVLTF.

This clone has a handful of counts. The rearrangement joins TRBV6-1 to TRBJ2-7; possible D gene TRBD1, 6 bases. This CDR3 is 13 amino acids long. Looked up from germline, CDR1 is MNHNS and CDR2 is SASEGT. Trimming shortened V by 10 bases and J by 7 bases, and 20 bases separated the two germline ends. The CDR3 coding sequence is TGTGCCACCCACCCGCCTACAGGGAGAGAGCAGTACTTC. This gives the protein CATHPPTGREQYF.

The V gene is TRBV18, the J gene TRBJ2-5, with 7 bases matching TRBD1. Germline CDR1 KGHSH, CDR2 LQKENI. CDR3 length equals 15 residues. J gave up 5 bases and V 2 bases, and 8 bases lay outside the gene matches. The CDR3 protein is CASSPGTARWETQYF. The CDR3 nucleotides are TGTGCCAGCTCACCAGGGACAGCCCGATGGGAGACCCAGTACTTC.

CDR3 DNA: TGCGCCAGCAGCCAAGGGGGCAGGGGCTCCGGGGAGCTGTTTTTT. Amino acids: CASSQGGRGSGELFF. This chain connects TRBV4-3 to TRBJ2-2; the D gene is possibly TRBD1 (6 bases). There are 15 residues in the CDR3. V lost 1 base and J 6 bases, leaving 12 bases between the germline ends. In germline, CDR1 is LGHNA, CDR2 YSLEER.

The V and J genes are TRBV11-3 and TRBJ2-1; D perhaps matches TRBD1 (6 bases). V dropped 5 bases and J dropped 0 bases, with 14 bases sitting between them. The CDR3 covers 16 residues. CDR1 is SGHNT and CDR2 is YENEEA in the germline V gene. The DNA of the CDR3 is TGTGCCAGCAGCCCGACAGGCACTAGCTCCTACAATGAGCAGTTCTTC. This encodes CASSPTGTSSYNEQFF.

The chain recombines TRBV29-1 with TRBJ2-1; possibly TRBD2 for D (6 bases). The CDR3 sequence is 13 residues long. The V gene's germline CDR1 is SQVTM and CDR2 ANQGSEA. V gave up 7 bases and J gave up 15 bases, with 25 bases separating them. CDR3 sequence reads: CSAQIPSTSRRFF. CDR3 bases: TGCAGCGCCCAAATCCCCTCCACTAGCCGGAGGTTCTTC.

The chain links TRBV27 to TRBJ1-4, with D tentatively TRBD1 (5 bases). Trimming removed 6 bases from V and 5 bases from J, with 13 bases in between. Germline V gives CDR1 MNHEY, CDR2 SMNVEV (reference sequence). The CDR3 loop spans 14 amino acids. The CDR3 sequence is CASSPTALNEKLFF. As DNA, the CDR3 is TGTGCCAGCAGCCCGACAGCGCTGAATGAAAAACTGTTTTTT.

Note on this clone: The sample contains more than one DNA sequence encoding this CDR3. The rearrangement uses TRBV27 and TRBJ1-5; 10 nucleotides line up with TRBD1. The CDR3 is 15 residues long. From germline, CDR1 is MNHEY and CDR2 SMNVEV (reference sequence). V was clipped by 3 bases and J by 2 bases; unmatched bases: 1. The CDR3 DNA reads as TGTGCCAGCAGTTTGGGGACAGGGGGCAATCAGCCCCAGCATTTT. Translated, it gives CASSLGTGGNQPQHF.

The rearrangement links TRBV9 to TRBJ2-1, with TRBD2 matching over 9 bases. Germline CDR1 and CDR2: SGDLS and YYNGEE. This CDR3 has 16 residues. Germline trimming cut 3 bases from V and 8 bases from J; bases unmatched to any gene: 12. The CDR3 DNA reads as TGTGCCAGCAGCGAGGATAGCGGGAGCCCCGTAGATGAGCAGTTCTTC. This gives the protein CASSEDSGSPVDEQFF.

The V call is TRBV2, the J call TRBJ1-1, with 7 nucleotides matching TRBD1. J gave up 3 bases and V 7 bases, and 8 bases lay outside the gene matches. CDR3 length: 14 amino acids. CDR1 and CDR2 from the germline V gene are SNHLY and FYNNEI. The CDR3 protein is CASKEGASDTEAFF. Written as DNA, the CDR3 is TGTGCCAGCAAAGAGGGGGCGAGTGACACTGAAGCTTTCTTT.

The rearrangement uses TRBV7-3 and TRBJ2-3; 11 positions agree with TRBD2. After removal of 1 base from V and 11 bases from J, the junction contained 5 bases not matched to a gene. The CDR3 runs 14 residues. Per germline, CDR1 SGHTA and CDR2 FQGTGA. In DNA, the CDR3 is TGTGCCAGCAGCTTAAACCCCACTAGCGGGGGGCAGTATTTT. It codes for CASSLNPTSGGQYF.

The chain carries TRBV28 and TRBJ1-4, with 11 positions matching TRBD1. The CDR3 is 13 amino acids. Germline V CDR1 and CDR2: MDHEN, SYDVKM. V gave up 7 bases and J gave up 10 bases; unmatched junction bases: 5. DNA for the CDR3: TGTGCCAGCATTCCGGGACAGGGGGGAAAACTGTTTTTT. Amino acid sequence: CASIPGQGGKLFF.

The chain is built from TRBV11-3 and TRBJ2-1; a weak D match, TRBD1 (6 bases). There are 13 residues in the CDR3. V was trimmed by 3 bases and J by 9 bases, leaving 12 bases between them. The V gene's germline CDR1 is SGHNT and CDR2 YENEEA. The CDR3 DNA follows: TGTGCCAGCAGCTTCAGGGGATCGGGTGAGCAGTTCTTC. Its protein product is CASSFRGSGEQFF.

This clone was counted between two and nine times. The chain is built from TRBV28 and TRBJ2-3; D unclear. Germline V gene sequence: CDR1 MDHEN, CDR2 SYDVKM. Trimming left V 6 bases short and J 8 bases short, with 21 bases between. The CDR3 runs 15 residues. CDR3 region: CASRSLAGGKGTQYF. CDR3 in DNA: TGTGCCAGCAGATCTCTGGCAGGTGGAAAAGGTACGCAGTATTTT.

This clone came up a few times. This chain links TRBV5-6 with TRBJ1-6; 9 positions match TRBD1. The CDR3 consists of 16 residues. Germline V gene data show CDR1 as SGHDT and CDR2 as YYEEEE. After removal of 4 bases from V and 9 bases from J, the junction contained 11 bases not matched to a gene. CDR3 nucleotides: TGTGCCAGCAGCCTGGGGGAGACAGGGGGTAGTTCACCCCTCCACTTT. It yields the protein CASSLGETGGSSPLHF. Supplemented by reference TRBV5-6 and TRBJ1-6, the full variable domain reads DAGVTQSPTHLIKTRGQQVTLRCSPKSGHDTVSWYQQALGQGPQFIFQYYEEEERQRGNFPDRFSGHQFPNYSSELNVNALLLGDSALYLCASSLGETGGSSPLHFGNGTRLTVT.

The CDR3 bases are TGTGCCAGCAGCTCCTTGGGGGCTGAAGTGACTAGCGGGAGGGAGGGGTACAATGAGCAGTTCTTC. Protein product: CASSSLGAEVTSGREGYNEQFF. The chain is built from TRBV12-1 and TRBJ2-1; the table gives TRBD2 as D, unverified against the DNA. TRBV12-1 is recorded as a pseudogene. The CDR3 totals 22 residues.

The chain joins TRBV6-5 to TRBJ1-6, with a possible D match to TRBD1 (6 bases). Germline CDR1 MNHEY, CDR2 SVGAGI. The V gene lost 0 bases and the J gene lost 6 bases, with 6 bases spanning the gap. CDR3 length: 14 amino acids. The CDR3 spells CASSYSGGNSPLHF. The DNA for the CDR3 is TGTGCCAGCAGTTACTCAGGGGGTAATTCACCCCTCCACTTT.

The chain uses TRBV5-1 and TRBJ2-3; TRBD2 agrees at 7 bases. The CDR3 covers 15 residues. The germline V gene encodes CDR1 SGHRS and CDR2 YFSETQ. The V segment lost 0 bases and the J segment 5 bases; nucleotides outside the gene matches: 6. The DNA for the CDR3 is TGCGCCAGCAGCTTGGGACGCGGGGGATTAGATACGCAGTATTTT. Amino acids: CASSLGRGGLDTQYF.